This TCR beta chain was sequenced for a study of shared clonotypes between healthy human individuals. Study-level results: The diversity represented, both genetic and in exposure history, was limited by few donors.

Trimming cost V 7 bases and J 2 bases, with 12 bases left between them. The CDR3 loop spans 14 amino acids. Germline V gives CDR1 MNHEY, CDR2 SMNVEV (reference sequence). Repertoires were generated with immunoSEQ multiplex PCR, while TCRdb's copy carries only in-frame clones and drops some. The sample includes about 590,000 clones, about 95% of them seen just once. In the case of this clone: Its antigen is as yet unknown.

Terminally differentiated effector memory CD45RA+ cells were left out of the naive CD8 fraction, which was CD45RO-negative and positively selected for CCR7. Donors, without exception, were Caucasian adults residing in Nashville, Tennessee. This sequence joins TRBV27 and TRBJ2-1, with a weak D call TRBD1 (6 bases). This receptor was taken from a woman in her 30s in good health. Sequenced: naive CD8+ T cells sorted from blood. CDR3 amino acids: CASTPGVTYNEQFF. CDR3 bases: TGTGCCAGCACCCCAGGGGTGACCTACAATGAGCAGTTCTTC.